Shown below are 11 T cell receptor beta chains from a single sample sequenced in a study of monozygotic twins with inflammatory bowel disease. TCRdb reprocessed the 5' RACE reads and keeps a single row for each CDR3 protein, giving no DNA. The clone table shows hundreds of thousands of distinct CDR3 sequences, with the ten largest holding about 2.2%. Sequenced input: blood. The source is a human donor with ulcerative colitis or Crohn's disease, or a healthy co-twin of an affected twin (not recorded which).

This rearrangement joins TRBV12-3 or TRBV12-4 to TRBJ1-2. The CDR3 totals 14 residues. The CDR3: CASSLSVGLGGYTF.

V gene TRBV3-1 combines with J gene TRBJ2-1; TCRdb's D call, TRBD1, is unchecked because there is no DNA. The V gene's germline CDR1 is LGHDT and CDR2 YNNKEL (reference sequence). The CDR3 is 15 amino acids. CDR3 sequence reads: CASSQAPRADNEQFF.

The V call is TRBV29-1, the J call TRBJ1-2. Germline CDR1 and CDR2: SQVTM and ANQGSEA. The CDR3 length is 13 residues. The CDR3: CSVLGEPRHGYTF.

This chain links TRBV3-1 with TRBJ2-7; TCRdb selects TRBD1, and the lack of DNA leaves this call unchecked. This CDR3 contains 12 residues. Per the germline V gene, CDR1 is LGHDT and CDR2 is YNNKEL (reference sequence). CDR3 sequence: CASSSTGGEQYF.

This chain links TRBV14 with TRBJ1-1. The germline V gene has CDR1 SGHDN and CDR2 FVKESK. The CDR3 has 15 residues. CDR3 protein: CASSQIETMNTEAFF.

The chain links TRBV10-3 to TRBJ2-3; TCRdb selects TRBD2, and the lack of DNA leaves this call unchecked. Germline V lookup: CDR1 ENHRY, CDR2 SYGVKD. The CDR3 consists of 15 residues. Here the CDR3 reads CATRTSGRPTDTQYF.

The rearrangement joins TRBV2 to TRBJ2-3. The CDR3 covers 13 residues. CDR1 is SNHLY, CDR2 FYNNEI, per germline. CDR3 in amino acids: CASSGQPQDTQYF.

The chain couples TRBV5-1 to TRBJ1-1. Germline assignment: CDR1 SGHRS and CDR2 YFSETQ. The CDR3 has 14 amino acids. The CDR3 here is CASSSPEGPTEAFF.

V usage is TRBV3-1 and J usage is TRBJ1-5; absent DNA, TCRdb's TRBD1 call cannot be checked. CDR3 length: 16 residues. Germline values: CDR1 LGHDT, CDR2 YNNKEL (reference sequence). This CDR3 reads CASSQGQAEGNQPQHF.

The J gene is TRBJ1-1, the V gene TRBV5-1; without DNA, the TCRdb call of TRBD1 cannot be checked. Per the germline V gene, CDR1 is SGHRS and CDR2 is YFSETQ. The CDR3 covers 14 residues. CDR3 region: CASSRTGQGSGAFF. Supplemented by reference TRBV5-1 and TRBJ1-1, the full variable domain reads KAGVTQTPRYLIKTRGQQVTLSCSPISGHRSVSWYQQTPGQGLQFLFEYFSETQRNKGNFPGRFSGRQFSNSRSEMNVSTLELGDSALYLCASSRTGQGSGAFFGQGTRLTVV.

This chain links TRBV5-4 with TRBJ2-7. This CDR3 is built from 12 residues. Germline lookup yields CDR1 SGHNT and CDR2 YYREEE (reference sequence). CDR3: CASSLDGRLQYF. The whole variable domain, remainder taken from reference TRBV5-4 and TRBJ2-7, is ETGVTQSPTHLIKTRGQQVTLRCSSQSGHNTVSWYQQALGQGPQFIFQYYREEENGRGNFPPRFSGLQFPNYSSELNVNALELDDSALYLCASSLDGRLQYFGPGTRLTVT.